The 25 T cell receptor beta chains presented below share a single source sample, sequenced in a study of cytomegalovirus exposure and HLA in healthy donors. Primers included in the PCR were 60 Vbeta and 13 Jbeta primers. Only in-frame clones appear in the TCRdb table, and some are missing; sequencing was by immunoSEQ multiplex PCR. The profile covers 100,000 to 150,000 clones, with approximately 80% appearing a single time and over 10% taken by the ten largest. The material sequenced was PBMCs. The receptors stem from a woman aged 40 to 50 in good health and CMV-seropositive.

The V and J genes are TRBV19 and TRBJ1-4, with unresolved D. The length of the CDR3 is 14 residues. Germline CDR1 LNHDA, CDR2 SQIVND (reference sequence). Trimming stripped 2 bases from V and 3 bases from J, with 7 bases between. The CDR3, as DNA: TGTGCCAGTAGTATATCCGTCGCTAATGAAAAACTGTTTTTT. Its translation is CASSISVANEKLFF.

This clone was recorded a few times. The chain carries TRBV6-5 and TRBJ1-2; D remains ambiguous. This CDR3 has 14 amino acids. CDR1 is MNHEY and CDR2 is SVGAGI in the germline V gene. Trimming left V 6 bases short and J 7 bases short, with 18 bases between. The CDR3 DNA reads TGTGCCAGCAGGTTAAACCGCCTAGGTAGTGGCTACACCTTC. It is translated as CASRLNRLGSGYTF.

The chain recombines TRBV28 with TRBJ2-5; D is perhaps TRBD2 (7 bases). TRBJ2-7 explains the end of the DNA better; the J call may be wrong. CDR1 and CDR2 from the germline V gene are MDHEN and SYDVKM. The CDR3 loop spans 15 amino acids. CDR3 sequence: CASSGGRESSYEQYF. CDR3 nucleotides: TGTGCCAGCAGTGGGGGGCGGGAGAGCTCCTACGAGCAGTACTTC.

The chain links TRBV18 to TRBJ2-7; D may be TRBD2 (6 bases). The CDR3 extends over 14 amino acids. Trimming cost V 3 bases and J 1 base, with 10 bases left between them. CDR1 KGHSH and CDR2 LQKENI come from the germline V gene. The CDR3 region is CASSPGTVSYEQYF. In DNA form, the CDR3 reads TGTGCCAGCTCACCCGGGACTGTTTCCTACGAGCAGTACTTC.

This chain uses TRBV28 with TRBJ1-2; TRBD1 matches at 10 bases. The CDR3 spans 16 residues. Unmatched junction bases numbered 7, after V lost 2 bases and J lost 4 bases. Germline V gene sequence: CDR1 MDHEN, CDR2 SYDVKM. The CDR3 reads CASSLIGTGAAYGYTF. The DNA for the CDR3 is TGTGCCAGCAGTTTAATTGGGACAGGGGCGGCCTATGGCTACACCTTC.

The V gene is TRBV7-3, the J gene TRBJ1-1; the D is unclear. CDR1 and CDR2 (germline): SGHTA, FQGTGA. Trimming cost V 0 bases and J 6 bases, with 8 bases left between them. The CDR3 runs 13 residues. The CDR3: CASSLTLASEAFF. DNA for the CDR3: TGTGCCAGCAGCTTAACCTTGGCTTCTGAAGCTTTCTTT.

The V call is TRBV10-3, the J call TRBJ1-5; weak D call: TRBD1 (5 bases). V lost 10 bases and J 0 bases, leaving 16 bases between the germline ends. There are 15 residues in the CDR3. Germline lookup yields CDR1 ENHRY and CDR2 SYGVKD. CDR3 sequence: CASHLGPHSNQPQHF. The CDR3 DNA follows: TGTGCCAGTCATTTGGGGCCTCATAGCAATCAGCCCCAGCATTTT.

On this clone: Different DNA sequences within this sample yield the same CDR3. The chain recombines TRBV9 with TRBJ1-1, with TRBD1 as a possible D gene (5 bases). V was cut by 2 bases and J by 1 base, with 6 bases left in between. Germline values: CDR1 SGDLS, CDR2 YYNGEE. The CDR3 has 13 residues. The chain's CDR3 is CASSVDRNTEAFF. Here the CDR3 DNA reads TGTGCCAGCAGCGTCGACAGGAACACTGAAGCTTTCTTT.

This clone was recorded a few times. This CDR3 is also generated by other DNA sequences in the sample. The rearrangement uses TRBV27 and TRBJ1-3; no clear D. V was shortened by 6 bases and J by 1 base, with 13 bases between the two germline ends. Germline V CDR1 and CDR2: MNHEY, SMNVEV (reference sequence). This CDR3 has 15 amino acids. Here the CDR3 DNA reads TGTGCCAGCAGGCGCACCGGGAGGTCTGGAAACACCATATATTTT. Translated: CASRRTGRSGNTIYF.

J is TRBJ1-5 and V is TRBV7-8, with D possibly being TRBD1 (6 bases). The CDR3 is 15 amino acids. Trimming removed 2 bases from V and 0 bases from J, with 8 bases in between. From germline, CDR1 is SGHVS and CDR2 FQNEAQ. The CDR3 protein is CASSLSDSSNQPQHF. As DNA, the CDR3 is TGTGCCAGCAGCTTATCGGACAGTAGCAATCAGCCCCAGCATTTT. The variable domain in full, with the rest retrieved from reference TRBV7-8 and TRBJ1-5, is GAGVSQSPRYKVAKRGQDVALRCDPISGHVSLFWYQQALGQGPEFLTYFQNEAQLDKSGLPSDRFFAERPEGSVSTLKIQRTQQEDSAVYLCASSLSDSSNQPQHFGDGTRLSIL.

With regard to this clone: Relative to the germline gene, one junction end is altered; a read error may explain this. The V gene is TRBV23-1, the J gene TRBJ2-3, with D perhaps matching TRBD1 (5 bases). TRBV23-1 is an open reading frame, and its role is uncertain. This CDR3 is 15 amino acids long. The CDR3 DNA reads as TGCGCCAGCAATCAATCGGGCAGGGGCACAGATACGCAGTATTTT. Amino acid sequence: CASNQSGRGTDTQYF.

The chain carries TRBV5-6 and TRBJ1-4; no clear D. CDR1 is SGHDT, CDR2 YYEEEE, per germline. This CDR3 is 14 amino acids long. V gave up 1 base and J gave up 6 bases, with 10 bases separating them. CDR3 amino acids: CASSLLGRYEKLFF. CDR3 coding DNA: TGTGCCAGCAGCTTGCTAGGGAGGTATGAAAAACTGTTTTTT.

The chain joins TRBV7-3 to TRBJ2-1; 9 bases are shared with TRBD2. V lost 2 bases and J lost 1; bases outside the gene matches: 3. CDR1 SGHTA and CDR2 FQGTGA come from the germline V gene. This CDR3 region has 16 residues. CDR3 sequence: CASSLVAGASYNEQFF. CDR3 nucleotide sequence: TGTGCCAGCAGCTTAGTAGCGGGAGCATCCTACAATGAGCAGTTCTTC.

The V call is TRBV9, the J call TRBJ2-6; no clear D. This CDR3 is built from 15 residues. The V end was cut by 5 bases, the J end by 0 bases, with 9 bases between. Per the germline V gene, CDR1 is SGDLS and CDR2 is YYNGEE. The CDR3 region is CASSPLFSGANVLTF. CDR3 coding DNA: TGTGCCAGCAGTCCCCTCTTCTCTGGGGCCAACGTCCTGACTTTC.

The chain is built from TRBV27 and TRBJ2-3, with D possibly TRBD2 on 6 matching bases. V lost 6 bases and J 6 bases, leaving 13 bases between the germline ends. The CDR3 sequence is 13 residues long. Per the germline V gene, CDR1 is MNHEY and CDR2 is SMNVEV (reference sequence). The CDR3 reads CASRGGGMDTQYF. The CDR3 DNA is TGTGCCAGCAGGGGCGGAGGGATGGATACGCAGTATTTT.

The rearrangement uses TRBV10-3 and TRBJ1-2; D unclear. The germline V gene has CDR1 ENHRY and CDR2 SYGVKD. V was shortened by 7 bases and J by 2 bases, with 11 bases between the two germline ends. The CDR3 spans 13 residues. As DNA, the CDR3 is TGTGCCATCACCTCGGACTTGAACTATGGCTACACCTTC. Its protein is CAITSDLNYGYTF.

The gene calls are TRBV4-1 and TRBJ2-4; the D gene is possibly TRBD2 (5 bases). This CDR3 comprises 12 residues. Trimming cost V 3 bases and J 8 bases, with 8 bases left between them. Looked up from germline, CDR1 is MGHRA and CDR2 is YSYEKL. DNA for the CDR3: TGCGCCAGCAGCCAGGCCGGGGACATTCAGTACTTC. This sequence encodes CASSQAGDIQYF.

In its sample, this clone was seen a few times. This chain uses TRBV4-1 with TRBJ2-5; perhaps TRBD2 as D (6 bases). V was shortened by 0 bases and J by 5 bases, with 19 bases between the two germline ends. The CDR3 extends over 17 amino acids. Germline-derived CDR1 and CDR2 are MGHRA and YSYEKL. Here the CDR3 DNA reads TGCGCCAGCAGCCAAGAGGGCGGGACTCCCTCCAGGGAGACCCAGTACTTC. Protein: CASSQEGGTPSRETQYF.

This clone was counted a few times. The V call is TRBV9, the J call TRBJ2-2; D remains unclear. Germline CDR1 SGDLS, CDR2 YYNGEE. Deletions cut 0 bases from V and 4 bases from J, with 7 bases between. The length of the CDR3 is 14 residues. CDR3 loop: CASSVGSVTGELFF. In DNA, the CDR3 is TGTGCCAGCAGCGTAGGCTCGGTCACCGGGGAGCTGTTTTTT. Full variable domain (outside the CDR3, taken from reference TRBV9 and TRBJ2-2): DSGVTQTPKHLITATGQRVTLRCSPRSGDLSVYWYQQSLDQGLQFLIQYYNGEERAKGNILERFSAQQFPDLHSELNLSSLELGDSALYFCASSVGSVTGELFFGEGSRLTVL.

The table lists this clone with a count of one. This chain links TRBV7-2 with TRBJ1-2; D unclear. Trimming stripped 5 bases from V and 3 bases from J, with 16 bases between. CDR3 length: 15 residues. The V gene's germline CDR1 is SGHTA and CDR2 FQGNSA. CDR3: CASSPQGRSDYGYTF. The DNA for the CDR3 is TGTGCCAGCAGCCCGCAAGGGCGTAGCGACTATGGCTACACCTTC.

The V and J genes are TRBV4-1 and TRBJ1-5; D unclear. CDR3 length equals 16 residues. Germline V gene sequence: CDR1 MGHRA, CDR2 YSYEKL. V dropped 4 bases and J dropped 0 bases, with 13 bases sitting between them. The CDR3 sequence: CASSLAVGDSNQPQHF. The CDR3 nucleotides are TGCGCCAGCAGCCTGGCCGTCGGGGATAGCAATCAGCCCCAGCATTTT.

The chain combines TRBV7-3 with TRBJ1-5, with D perhaps matching TRBD1 (5 bases). V lost 5 bases to trimming and J lost 0 bases, with 20 bases between them. The CDR3 sequence is 18 residues long. CDR1 is SGHTA, CDR2 FQGTGA, per germline. The CDR3 loop reads CASSTQPRTLYSNQPQHF. Here the CDR3 DNA reads TGTGCCAGCAGCACCCAACCTAGGACACTGTATAGCAATCAGCCCCAGCATTTT.

In its sample, this clone was seen once. This rearrangement joins TRBV7-9 to TRBJ2-7; a possible D gene is TRBD2 (6 bases). Germline CDR1 SEHNR, CDR2 FQNEAQ (reference sequence). This CDR3 is 14 amino acids long. Trimming removed 5 bases at V and 6 bases at J, with 17 bases between. Here the CDR3 DNA reads TGTGCCAGCAGCCCGCTCGGCGGGGTAGCCGAGCAGTACTTC. Residues: CASSPLGGVAEQYF.

The rearrangement joins TRBV5-1 to TRBJ2-6; no clear D gene. The CDR3 contains 17 residues. With 2 bases removed from V and 4 bases from J, the gap between germline ends came to 16 bases. CDR1 and CDR2 (germline): SGHRS, YFSETQ. Written as DNA, the CDR3 is TGCGCCAGCAGCTTAGTCCAACCTGCCGCGGGGGCCAACGTCCTGACTTTC. Translated, it gives CASSLVQPAAGANVLTF.

The rearrangement joins TRBV6-1 to TRBJ2-7; 7 positions match TRBD2. With V trimmed by 2 bases and J by 2 bases, 6 bases remained unmatched. Germline CDR1 MNHNS, CDR2 SASEGT. The CDR3 length is 15 residues. Here the CDR3 reads CASSEMPSGPYEQYF. DNA for the CDR3: TGTGCCAGCAGTGAAATGCCTAGCGGACCCTACGAGCAGTACTTC.